The entry that follows covers one TCR beta chain sequence. The sample originates from a study of memory CD4+ T cells and cytomegalovirus serostatus. Germline V gene sequence: CDR1 GTSNPN, CDR2 SVGIG (reference sequence). The V end lost 2 bases, the J end lost 1 base, and 8 bases lay between the germline ends. The CDR3 is made up of 14 amino acids. Generated by immunoSEQ multiplex PCR, the TCRdb table keeps only in-frame clones and is missing some. Of about 75,000 clones listed, under 80% are singletons. The sort gate was single viable CD3+CD4+CD8-CD45RO+ cells for memory CD4+ T cells. The chain carries TRBV30 and TRBJ2-2, with D uncertain. The sequence came from an adult in good health and CMV-seropositive. The material sequenced was memory CD4+ T cells from blood. The CDR3 DNA reads as TGTGCCTGGAGTCGTGAAAGGAACACCGGGGAGCTGTTTTTT. This codes for CAWSRERNTGELFF. Combining the CDR3 with reference TRBV30 and TRBJ2-2 gives the whole variable domain SQTIHQWPATLVQPVGSPLSLECTVEGTSNPNLYWYRQAAGRGLQLLFYSVGIGQISSEVPQNLSASRPQDRQFILSSKKLLLSDSGFYLCAWSRERNTGELFFGEGSRLTVL.